This TCR beta chain was sequenced in a study of cytomegalovirus exposure and HLA in healthy donors. Study information: An earlier analysis found 95 million to 140 million unique TCR beta sequences from about 179 million T cells. Inside one of the first data releases sat 75 million to 100 million unique TCRs taken from HLA-typed donors.

The germline CDR1 and CDR2 sequences are MNHEY and SMNVEV (reference sequence). The CDR3 spans 14 residues. About this clone itself: The antigen is undetermined. At one boundary the junction diverges from the germline segment, which might be a read error. Different DNA sequences within this sample yield the same CDR3.

General observations from the study: TCR beta sequences numbering 16,951 were associated with HLA alleles at 0.05 false discovery rate in a later analysis.

In the PCR, 60 Vbeta and 13 Jbeta primers were used. Authors' processing steps: Around 9.9 million shared chains were among the about 80 million unique TCR beta chains that a later analysis counted. Generated by immunoSEQ multiplex PCR, the TCRdb table keeps only in-frame clones and is missing some. The DNA gave D and trimming, while V, J and clone size come from that table. The repertoire holds 150,000 to 200,000 clones, with around 83% as singletons. Sequencing was done on a sample of PBMCs. This chain connects TRBV27 to TRBJ1-5; perhaps TRBD1 as D (6 bases). This receptor was taken from a woman between 18 and 29 years old in good health and CMV-seronegative. The CDR3 coding sequence is TGTGCAAGCAAAGGACAGATGGGGAATCAGCCCCAGCATTTT. Its protein is CASKGQMGNQPQHF.